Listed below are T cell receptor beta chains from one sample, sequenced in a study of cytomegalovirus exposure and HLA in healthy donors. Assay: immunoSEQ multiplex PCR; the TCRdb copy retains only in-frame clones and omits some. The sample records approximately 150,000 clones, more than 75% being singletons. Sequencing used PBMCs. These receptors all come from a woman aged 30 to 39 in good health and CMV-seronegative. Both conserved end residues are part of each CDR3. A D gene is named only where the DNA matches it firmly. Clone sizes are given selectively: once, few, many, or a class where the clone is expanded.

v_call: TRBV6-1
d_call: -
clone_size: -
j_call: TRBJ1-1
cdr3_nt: TGTGCCAGCAGTGAATCTGCAGGGATGAACACTGAAGCTTTCTTT
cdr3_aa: CASSESAGMNTEAFF

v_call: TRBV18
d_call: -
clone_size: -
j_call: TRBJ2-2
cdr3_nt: TGTGCCAGCTCACCATTTTTGTCCCAGAACACCGGGGAGCTGTTTTTT
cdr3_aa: CASSPFLSQNTGELFF

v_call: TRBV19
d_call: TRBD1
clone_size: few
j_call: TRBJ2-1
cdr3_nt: TGTGCCAGTAGTACAATGGTACAGGGGTACAATGAGCAGTTCTTC
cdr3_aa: CASSTMVQGYNEQFF

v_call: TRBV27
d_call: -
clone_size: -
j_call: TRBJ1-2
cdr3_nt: TGTGCCAGCAGCGTAGGAGACCCGGTGGCCTATGGCTACACCTTC
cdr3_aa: CASSVGDPVAYGYTF

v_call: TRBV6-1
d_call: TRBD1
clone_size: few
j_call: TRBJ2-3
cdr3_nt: TGTGCCAGCAGTGGAGACAGGGGGAGCACAGATACGCAGTATTTT
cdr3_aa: CASSGDRGSTDTQYF

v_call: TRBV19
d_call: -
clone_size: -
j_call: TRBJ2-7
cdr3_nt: TGTGCCAGTAGTATAGCCACTGCTAGTCCCTACGAGCAGTACTTC
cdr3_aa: CASSIATASPYEQYF

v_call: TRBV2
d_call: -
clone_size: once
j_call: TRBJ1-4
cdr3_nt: TGTGCCAGCAGGCGGACTGGTGAAAAACTGTTTTTT
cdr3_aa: CASRRTGEKLFF

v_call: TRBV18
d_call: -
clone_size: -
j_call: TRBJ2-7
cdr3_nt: TGTGCCAGCTCACCAGAGAGCTACGAGCAGTACTTC
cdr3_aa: CASSPESYEQYF

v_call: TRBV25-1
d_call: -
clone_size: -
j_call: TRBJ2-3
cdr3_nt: TGTGCCAGCAGTGATCCAGGGGTTCCCACAGATACGCAGTATTTT
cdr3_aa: CASSDPGVPTDTQYF

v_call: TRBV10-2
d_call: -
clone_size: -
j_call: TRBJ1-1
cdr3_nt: TGCGCCAGCAGGTCGGGGGTGAACACTGAAGCTTTCTTT
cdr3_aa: CASRSGVNTEAFF

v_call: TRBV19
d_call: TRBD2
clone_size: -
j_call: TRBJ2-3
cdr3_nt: TGTGCCAGTAGTATTAGCGGGGGGGCCACAGATACGCAGTATTTT
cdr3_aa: CASSISGGATDTQYF

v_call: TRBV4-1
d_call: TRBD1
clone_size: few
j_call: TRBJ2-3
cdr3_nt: TGCGCCAGCAGCCAGATTGGGACAGGGGAAGATACGCAGTATTTT
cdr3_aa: CASSQIGTGEDTQYF

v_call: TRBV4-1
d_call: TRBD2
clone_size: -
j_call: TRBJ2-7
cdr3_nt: TGCGCCAGCAGCCAAGCTTCGACTAGCGATACCTACGAGCAGTACTTC
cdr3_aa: CASSQASTSDTYEQYF

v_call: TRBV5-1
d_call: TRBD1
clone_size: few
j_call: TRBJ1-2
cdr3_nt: TGCGCCAGCAGCAAGGGACAGGATAACTATGGCTACACCTTC
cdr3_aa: CASSKGQDNYGYTF

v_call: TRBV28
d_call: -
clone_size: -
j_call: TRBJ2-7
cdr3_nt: TGTGCCAGCAGTATCCGGGACACTGGGCCCTCCTACGAGCAGTACTTC
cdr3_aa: CASSIRDTGPSYEQYF

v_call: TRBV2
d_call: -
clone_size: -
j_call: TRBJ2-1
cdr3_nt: TGTGCCAGCAGTGAACAGGGTTACAATGAGCAGTTCTTC
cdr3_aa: CASSEQGYNEQFF

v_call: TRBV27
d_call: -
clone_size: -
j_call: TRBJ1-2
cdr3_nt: TGTGCCAGCAGTTACTTAATCACCCCAGGACAGTACTATGGCTACACCTTC
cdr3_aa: CASSYLITPGQYYGYTF

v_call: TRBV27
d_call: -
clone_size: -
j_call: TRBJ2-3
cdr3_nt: TGTGCCAACAGAAGATCGAGTCGGGGTACGCAGTATTTT
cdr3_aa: CANRRSSRGTQYF

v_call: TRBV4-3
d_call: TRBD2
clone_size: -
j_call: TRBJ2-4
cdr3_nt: TGCGCCAGCAGCCAAGATCGTAGCGGGGGGGCCAAAAACATTCAGTACTTC
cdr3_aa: CASSQDRSGGAKNIQYF

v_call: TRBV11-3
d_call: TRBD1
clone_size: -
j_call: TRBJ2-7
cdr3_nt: TGTGCCAGCAGTCAAGCCGGGACAGGGGTCTACGAGCAGTACTTC
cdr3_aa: CASSQAGTGVYEQYF

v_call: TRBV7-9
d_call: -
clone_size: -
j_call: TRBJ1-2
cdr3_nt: TGTGCCAGCGACATCTACTCTAACTATGGCTACACCTTC
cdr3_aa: CASDIYSNYGYTF

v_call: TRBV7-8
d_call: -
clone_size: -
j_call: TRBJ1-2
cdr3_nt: TGTGCCAGCAGCTTCCTGGATCTACAGGGCTCAGCTAACTATGGCTACACCTTC
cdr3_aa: CASSFLDLQGSANYGYTF

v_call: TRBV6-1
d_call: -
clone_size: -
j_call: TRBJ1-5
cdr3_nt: TGTGCCAGCAGTGATCAGTTTAGCAATCAGCCCCAGCATTTT
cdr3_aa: CASSDQFSNQPQHF

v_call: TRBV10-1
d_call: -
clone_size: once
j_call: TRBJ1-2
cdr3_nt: TGCGCCAGCAGTGAGTCTAAAGTTGGGGAGAGGAATGGCTACACCTTC
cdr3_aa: CASSESKVGERNGYTF

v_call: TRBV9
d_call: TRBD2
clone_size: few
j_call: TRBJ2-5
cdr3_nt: TGTGCCAGCAGCCTACAGCGGGGGGCGGGAGAGACCCAGTACTTC
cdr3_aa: CASSLQRGAGETQYF

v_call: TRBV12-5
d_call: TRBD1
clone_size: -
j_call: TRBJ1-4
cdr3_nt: TGTGCTAGTGGACGGGGACAGGGGGAAGAAAAACTGTTTTTT
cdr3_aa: CASGRGQGEEKLFF

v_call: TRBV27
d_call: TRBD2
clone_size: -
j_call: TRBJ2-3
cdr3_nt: TGTGCCAGCAGTTTAGGGCCGCCGGGGGGGTACACAGATACGCAGTATTTT
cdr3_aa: CASSLGPPGGYTDTQYF

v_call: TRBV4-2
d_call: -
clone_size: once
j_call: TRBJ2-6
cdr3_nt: TGTGCCAGCAGCCAAGAGGGAGGATCTGGGGCCAACGTCCTGACTTTC
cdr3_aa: CASSQEGGSGANVLTF

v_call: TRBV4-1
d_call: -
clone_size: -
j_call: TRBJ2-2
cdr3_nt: TGCGCCAGCAGCCAAGACCGGTACACCGGGGAGCTGTTTTTT
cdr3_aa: CASSQDRYTGELFF

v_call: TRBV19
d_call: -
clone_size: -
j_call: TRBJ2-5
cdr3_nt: TGTGCCAGTAGCGGACCGGGAGAACAAGAGACCCAGTACTTC
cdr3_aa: CASSGPGEQETQYF

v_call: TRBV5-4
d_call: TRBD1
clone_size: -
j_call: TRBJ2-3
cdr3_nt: TGTGCCAGCAGCACCGCCCGACAGGGAAATACGCAGTATTTT
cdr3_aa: CASSTARQGNTQYF

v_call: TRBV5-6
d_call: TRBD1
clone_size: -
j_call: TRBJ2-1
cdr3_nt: TGTGCCAGCAGCTTTAAGGACAGGGCTATCGATGAGCAGTTCTTC
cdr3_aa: CASSFKDRAIDEQFF

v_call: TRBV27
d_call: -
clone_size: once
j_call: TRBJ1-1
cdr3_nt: TGTGCCAGCAGTTTATCGATGGGGAGCCCTGAAGCTTTCTTT
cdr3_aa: CASSLSMGSPEAFF

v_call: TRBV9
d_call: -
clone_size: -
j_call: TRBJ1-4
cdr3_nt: TGTGCCAGCAGCGTAGACGGGGGGCTTCGCGAAAAACTGTTTTTT
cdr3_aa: CASSVDGGLREKLFF

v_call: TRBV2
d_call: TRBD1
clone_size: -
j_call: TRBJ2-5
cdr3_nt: TGTGCCAGCAGTGAAGCGCTCAGGGGGAGACGGGAGACCCAGTACTTC
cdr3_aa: CASSEALRGRRETQYF

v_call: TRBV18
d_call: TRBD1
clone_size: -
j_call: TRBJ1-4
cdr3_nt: TGTGCCAGCTCACACAGGGGCGAACCAACTAATGAAAAACTGTTTTTT
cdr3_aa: CASSHRGEPTNEKLFF

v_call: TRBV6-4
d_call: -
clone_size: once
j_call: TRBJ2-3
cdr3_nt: TGTGCCAGCAGTGACTCGCACGACGGGACAGATACGCAGTATTTT
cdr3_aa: CASSDSHDGTDTQYF

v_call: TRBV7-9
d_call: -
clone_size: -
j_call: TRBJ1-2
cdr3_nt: TGTGCCAGCAGCTTAGTACAGGATGGCTACACCTTC
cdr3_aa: CASSLVQDGYTF

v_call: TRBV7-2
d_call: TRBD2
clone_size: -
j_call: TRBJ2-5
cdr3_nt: TGTGCCAGCAGCTACCGGGACTACCAAAACCCTGCGGAGACCCAGTACTTC
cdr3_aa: CASSYRDYQNPAETQYF

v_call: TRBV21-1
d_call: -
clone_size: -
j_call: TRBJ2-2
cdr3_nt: TGTGCCAGCAGTCAGACCCCCAGGGGCGAAGTTTCTTGGGAGCTGTTTTTT
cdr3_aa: CASSQTPRGEVSWELFF

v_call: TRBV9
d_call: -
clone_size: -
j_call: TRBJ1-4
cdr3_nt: TGTGCCAGCAGCGTTGGAGGGGCGTGGGGTGAAAAACTGTTTTTT
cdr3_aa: CASSVGGAWGEKLFF

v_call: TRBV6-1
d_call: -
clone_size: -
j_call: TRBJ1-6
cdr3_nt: TGTGCCAGCAGTCCGCGACAGGAATCACCCCTCCACTTT
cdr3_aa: CASSPRQESPLHF

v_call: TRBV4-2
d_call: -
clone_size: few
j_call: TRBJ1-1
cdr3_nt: TGTGCCAGCAGCCGGCAGGGGCCTGAAGCTTTCTTT
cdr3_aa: CASSRQGPEAFF

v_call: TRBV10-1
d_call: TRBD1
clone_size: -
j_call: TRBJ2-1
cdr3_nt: TGCGCCAGCAGTGATAGGACAGGGCCTCACAATGAGCAGTTCTTC
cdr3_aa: CASSDRTGPHNEQFF

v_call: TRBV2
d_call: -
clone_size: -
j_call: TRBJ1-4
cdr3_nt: TGTGCCAGCAGCTACAGGGCCAGTAAGCATTCAACTAATGAAAAACTGTTTTTT
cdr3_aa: CASSYRASKHSTNEKLFF

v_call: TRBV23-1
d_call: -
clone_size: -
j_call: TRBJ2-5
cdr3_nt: TGCGCCAGCAGTCGCCGCGGCATAGAGACCCAGTACTTC
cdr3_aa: CASSRRGIETQYF